This T cell receptor (beta chain) was obtained from a study of T cell responses to AZD1222 COVID-19 vaccine. Trimming stripped 5 bases from V and 9 bases from J, with 14 bases between. The CDR3 totals 13 residues. Germline V gene lookup returns CDR1 SNHLY and CDR2 FYNNEI. It was second doses at about 4 or about 12 weeks that were pooled. TCRdb keeps only in-frame clones here, not all; method: immunoSEQ multiplex PCR. Seen here are some 250,000 clones, 90% to 95% observed once, and the top ten hold around 0.57%. This TCR was sampled from an adult who received the AZD1222 COVID-19 vaccine. The chain joins TRBV2 to TRBJ1-5, with D perhaps matching TRBD1 (6 bases). This sample comprised peripheral blood, obtained 28 days after the second AZD1222 dose. CDR3 nucleotides: TGTGCCAGCAGTCCCCGGGACAAGGGGCCCCAGCATTTT. Amino acid sequence: CASSPRDKGPQHF.